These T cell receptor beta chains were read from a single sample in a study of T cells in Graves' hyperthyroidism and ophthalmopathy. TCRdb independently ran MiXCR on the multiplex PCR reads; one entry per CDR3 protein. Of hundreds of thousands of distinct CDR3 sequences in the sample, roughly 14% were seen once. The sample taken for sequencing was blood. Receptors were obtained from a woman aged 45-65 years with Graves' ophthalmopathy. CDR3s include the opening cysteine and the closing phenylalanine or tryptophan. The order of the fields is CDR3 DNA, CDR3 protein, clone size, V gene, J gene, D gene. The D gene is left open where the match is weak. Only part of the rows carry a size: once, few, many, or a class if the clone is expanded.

CDR3 DNA: TGTGCCTGGAGTGTAGCGACAGGGATCCAGTACGAGCAGTACTTC; CDR3 protein: CAWSVATGIQYEQYF; clone size: many; V gene: TRBV30; J gene: TRBJ2-7; D gene: TRBD1
CDR3 DNA: TGTGCCAGCAGCTTTCCGGGACAGCTCTACAATGAGCAGTTCTTC; CDR3 protein: CASSFPGQLYNEQFF; clone size: many; V gene: TRBV7-2; J gene: TRBJ2-1; D gene: TRBD1
CDR3 DNA: TGTGCCATCAGTGGACTAGCGGGATACAATGAGCAGTTCTTC; CDR3 protein: CAISGLAGYNEQFF; clone size: many; V gene: TRBV10-3; J gene: TRBJ2-1; D gene: TRBD2
CDR3 DNA: TGTGCCAGCAGCCAATCGGATGACTCTGGAAACACCATATATTTT; CDR3 protein: CASSQSDDSGNTIYF; clone size: .; V gene: TRBV16; J gene: TRBJ1-3; D gene: .
CDR3 DNA: TGTGCCAGCAGCGTAGGTGAGCAGGGTGAAGCTTTCTTT; CDR3 protein: CASSVGEQGEAFF; clone size: .; V gene: TRBV9; J gene: TRBJ1-1; D gene: .
CDR3 DNA: TGTGCCTGGAGTTTAGGGAACTCTAATTCACCCCTCCACTTT; CDR3 protein: CAWSLGNSNSPLHF; clone size: many; V gene: TRBV30; J gene: TRBJ1-6; D gene: .
CDR3 DNA: TGCGCCAGCAGCTTGGGCAGCGGGGGAGATACGCAGTATTTT; CDR3 protein: CASSLGSGGDTQYF; clone size: few; V gene: TRBV5-1; J gene: TRBJ2-3; D gene: TRBD2
CDR3 DNA: TGTGCCAGCAGCCCCCAACTAGCGGGGCACCCCAATGAGCAGTTCTTC; CDR3 protein: CASSPQLAGHPNEQFF; clone size: .; V gene: TRBV11-3; J gene: TRBJ2-1; D gene: TRBD2
CDR3 DNA: TGCGCCAGCAGCCAAGGGCAGGTTCAGCCCCAGCATTTT; CDR3 protein: CASSQGQVQPQHF; clone size: once; V gene: TRBV4-1; J gene: TRBJ1-5; D gene: .
CDR3 DNA: TGTGCCACCAGCAGAGTTTTCGGGACAGGGAATTATTCACCCCTCCACTTT; CDR3 protein: CATSRVFGTGNYSPLHF; clone size: .; V gene: TRBV15; J gene: TRBJ1-6; D gene: TRBD1
CDR3 DNA: TGTGCCAGCAGTCACCCCGGGACAGGGGTCTATGGCTACACCTTC; CDR3 protein: CASSHPGTGVYGYTF; clone size: many; V gene: TRBV6-1; J gene: TRBJ1-2; D gene: TRBD1